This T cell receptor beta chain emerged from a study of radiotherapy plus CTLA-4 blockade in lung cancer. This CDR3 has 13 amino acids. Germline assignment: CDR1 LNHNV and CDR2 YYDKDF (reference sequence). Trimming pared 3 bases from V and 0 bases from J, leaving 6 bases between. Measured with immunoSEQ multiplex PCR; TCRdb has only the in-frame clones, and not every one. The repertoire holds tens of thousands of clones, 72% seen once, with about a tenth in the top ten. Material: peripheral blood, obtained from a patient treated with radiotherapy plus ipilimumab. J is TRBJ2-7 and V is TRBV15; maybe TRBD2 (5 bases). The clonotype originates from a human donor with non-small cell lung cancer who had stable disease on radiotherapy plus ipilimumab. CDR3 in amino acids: CATSSGVSYEQYF. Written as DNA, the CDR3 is TGTGCCACCAGCAGCGGGGTCTCCTACGAGCAGTACTTC.